The 20 T cell receptor beta chains below all came from one sample that was sequenced in a study of T cell responses to AZD1222 COVID-19 vaccine. Measured with immunoSEQ multiplex PCR; TCRdb has only the in-frame clones, and not every one. The sample holds approximately 110,000 clones, 85% to 90% seen once. Material: peripheral blood, obtained 28 days after the second AZD1222 dose. The receptors stem from an adult who received the AZD1222 COVID-19 vaccine.

The V gene is TRBV11-2, the J gene TRBJ1-2, with D possibly matching TRBD1 (6 bases). The CDR3 runs 14 residues. Germline lookup yields CDR1 SGHAT and CDR2 FQNNGV. V was shortened by 3 bases and J by 4 bases, with 12 bases between the two germline ends. The CDR3 DNA reads TGTGCCAGCAGCTTGACAGGATTCGGCTATGGCTACACCTTC. Amino acid sequence: CASSLTGFGYGYTF.

This chain uses TRBV9 with TRBJ2-1, with 9 positions matching TRBD2. This CDR3 spans 19 amino acids. The germline V gene encodes CDR1 SGDLS and CDR2 YYNGEE. V gave up 0 bases and J gave up 3 bases; unmatched junction bases: 13. CDR3 amino acids: CASSVGDGIAGVGYNEQFF. Written as DNA, the CDR3 is TGTGCCAGCAGCGTAGGGGACGGCATAGCGGGAGTGGGCTACAATGAGCAGTTCTTC.

The sample holds a few counts of this clone. V usage is TRBV19 and J usage is TRBJ2-7, with TRBD2 matching over 9 bases. CDR1 is LNHDA and CDR2 is SQIVND in the germline V gene (reference sequence). Unmatched junction bases numbered 13, after V lost 6 bases and J lost 7 bases. This CDR3 has 15 amino acids. The CDR3 reads CASSTAAGGLNEQYF. CDR3 nucleotides: TGTGCCAGTAGCACCGCGGCGGGAGGGTTGAATGAGCAGTACTTC.

This chain links TRBV5-1 with TRBJ2-3, with TRBD2 matching over 8 bases. After removal of 2 bases from V and 6 bases from J, the junction contained 8 bases not matched to a gene. Per the germline V gene, CDR1 is SGHRS and CDR2 is YFSETQ. The CDR3 is 15 residues long. CDR3 bases: TGCGCCAGCAGCTTCACTAGCGGAATCAGGGATACGCAGTATTTT. Encoded protein: CASSFTSGIRDTQYF.

This clone was detected only once. CDR3 bases: TGTGCCAGCCGCTATATATTCTCTAGCGGGAGGGGAAATGAGCAGTTCTTC. Amino acid sequence: CASRYIFSSGRGNEQFF. V usage is TRBV28 and J usage is TRBJ2-1; 12 bases fit TRBD2. After removal of 8 bases from V and 7 bases from J, the junction contained 15 bases not matched to a gene. Germline loops: CDR1 MDHEN, CDR2 SYDVKM. The CDR3 totals 17 residues.

The chain recombines TRBV19 with TRBJ1-1; 10 bases align to TRBD1. The CDR3 is made up of 12 amino acids. From germline, CDR1 is LNHDA and CDR2 SQIVND (reference sequence). Trimming cost V 6 bases and J 6 bases; bases outside gene matches: 1. CDR3 loop: CASRTGGSEAFF. The DNA for the CDR3 is TGTGCCAGTAGGACAGGGGGCTCTGAAGCTTTCTTT.

This sequence joins TRBV18 and TRBJ2-3; D unclear. Trimming cost V 2 bases and J 4 bases, with 10 bases left between them. The CDR3 consists of 14 residues. Germline V gene sequence: CDR1 KGHSH, CDR2 LQKENI. The CDR3 nucleotides are TGTGCCAGCTCACCAGGCTACCCCCCAGATACGCAGTATTTT. This codes for CASSPGYPPDTQYF.

The table lists this clone with a count of one. V usage is TRBV5-1 and J usage is TRBJ2-7, with TRBD2 matching 13 bases. Per germline, CDR1 SGHRS and CDR2 YFSETQ. The length of the CDR3 is 14 residues. The CDR3 bases are TGCCCCTCCGGGACTAGCGGGAAGGACGGGGAGCAGTACTTC. Residues: CPSGTSGKDGEQYF.

The gene calls are TRBV19 and TRBJ2-1; 15 nucleotides line up with TRBD2. In germline, CDR1 is LNHDA, CDR2 SQIVND (reference sequence). V was clipped by 5 bases and J by 7 bases; unmatched bases: 3. CDR3 size: 15 residues. The CDR3 DNA reads TGTGCCAGTAGTGACGGGACTAGCGGGAGGAATGAGCAGTTCTTC. This encodes CASSDGTSGRNEQFF.

The chain is built from TRBV7-8 and TRBJ2-1, with 9 positions matching TRBD2. The CDR3 loop spans 17 amino acids. The V gene end was trimmed by 4 bases and the J gene end by 7 bases; junction bases not matched to a gene: 14. Germline CDR1 SGHVS, CDR2 FQNEAQ. CDR3 sequence: CASSSEAVAGGLNEQFF. CDR3 in DNA: TGTGCCAGCAGCTCAGAGGCGGTGGCGGGAGGGTTAAATGAGCAGTTCTTC. Combining the CDR3 with reference TRBV7-8 and TRBJ2-1 gives the whole variable domain GAGVSQSPRYKVAKRGQDVALRCDPISGHVSLFWYQQALGQGPEFLTYFQNEAQLDKSGLPSDRFFAERPEGSVSTLKIQRTQQEDSAVYLCASSSEAVAGGLNEQFFGPGTRLTVL.

This clone has just a few counts. The chain has TRBV5-1 and TRBJ2-3; 9 nucleotides match TRBD1. Germline CDR1 and CDR2: SGHRS and YFSETQ. The CDR3 is 14 residues long. After removal of 2 bases from V and 3 bases from J, the junction contained 1 base not matched to a gene. CDR3 sequence reads: CASSFGTGTDTQYF. In DNA, the CDR3 is TGCGCCAGCAGCTTCGGGACAGGGACAGATACGCAGTATTTT.

The rearrangement uses TRBV20-1 and TRBJ1-6; possible D gene TRBD1, 5 bases. The germline CDR1 and CDR2 sequences are DFQATT and SNEGSKA (reference sequence). The CDR3 extends over 19 amino acids. The ends were cut back, 3 bases at V and 2 bases at J, with 23 bases in the middle. The CDR3 nucleotides are TGCAGTGCTAGTCCATCCCTTATTCAGGGTACTACCTATAATTCACCCCTCCACTTT. This codes for CSASPSLIQGTTYNSPLHF.

This rearrangement joins TRBV7-2 to TRBJ2-2; TRBD2 agrees at 11 bases. Losses at the gene ends were 4 bases for V and 6 bases for J; bases not matched to a gene: 7. The CDR3 consists of 16 residues. The germline gives CDR1 SGHTA, CDR2 FQGNSA. The CDR3 protein is CASSSNSGRASGELFF. The CDR3 nucleotides are TGTGCCAGCAGCTCCAATAGCGGGAGGGCCTCCGGGGAGCTGTTTTTT.

V and J are TRBV6-5 and TRBJ1-1; D is possibly TRBD1 (5 bases). Trimming took off 2 bases at V and 1 base at J, with 8 bases between the two ends. The germline CDR1 and CDR2 sequences are MNHEY and SVGAGI. The CDR3 length is 14 residues. CDR3 sequence (DNA): TGTGCCAGCAGTTACAGGGACGGGAACACTGAAGCTTTCTTT. Translation gives CASSYRDGNTEAFF.

This clone was detected only once. The genes are TRBV7-8 and TRBJ2-1, with D tentatively TRBD2 (5 bases). Per the germline V gene, CDR1 is SGHVS and CDR2 is FQNEAQ. The V and J ends lost 1 base and 0 bases respectively, with 7 bases between them. CDR3 length equals 15 residues. The CDR3 DNA sequence: TGTGCCAGCAGCTTAGAGGGAGCCTCCTACAATGAGCAGTTCTTC. Its translation: CASSLEGASYNEQFF.

The V gene is TRBV5-1, the J gene TRBJ1-5; unclear D gene. V dropped 0 bases and J dropped 4 bases, with 11 bases sitting between them. This CDR3 region has 15 residues. The germline CDR1 and CDR2 sequences are SGHRS and YFSETQ. The CDR3 sequence is CASSLESGWNQPQHF. DNA of the CDR3: TGCGCCAGCAGCTTGGAGTCCGGGTGGAATCAGCCCCAGCATTTT.

V gene TRBV5-1 combines with J gene TRBJ2-7, with 11 bases matching TRBD2. V lost 5 bases to trimming and J lost 5 bases; unmatched junction nucleotides: 6. The CDR3 covers 14 residues. From germline, CDR1 is SGHRS and CDR2 YFSETQ. Here the CDR3 reads CASRTSGSPHEQYF. DNA for the CDR3: TGCGCCAGCAGAACTAGCGGGAGTCCCCACGAGCAGTACTTC. Based on the CDR3 plus reference TRBV5-1 and TRBJ2-7, the full variable domain is KAGVTQTPRYLIKTRGQQVTLSCSPISGHRSVSWYQQTPGQGLQFLFEYFSETQRNKGNFPGRFSGRQFSNSRSEMNVSTLELGDSALYLCASRTSGSPHEQYFGPGTRLTVT.

This clone appeared once. This chain joins TRBV5-1 and TRBJ1-4; D unresolved. The germline V gene has CDR1 SGHRS and CDR2 YFSETQ. This CDR3 spans 15 amino acids. Between the trimmed V and J ends, which lost 3 bases and 5 bases, there was a span of 14 bases. The CDR3 sequence is CASSWEGRRNEKLFF. The CDR3 nucleotides read TGCGCCAGCAGCTGGGAAGGACGGAGAAATGAAAAACTGTTTTTT. The full variable domain, its missing parts supplied by reference TRBV5-1 and TRBJ1-4, is KAGVTQTPRYLIKTRGQQVTLSCSPISGHRSVSWYQQTPGQGLQFLFEYFSETQRNKGNFPGRFSGRQFSNSRSEMNVSTLELGDSALYLCASSWEGRRNEKLFFGSGTQLSVL.

This clone was seen a few times. Mismatch with germline at one junction end may stem from a read error. The CDR3, as DNA: TGTGCCAGCAGCATAGCGGGGCCAGGGAGCTCCTATAATTCACCCCTCCACTTT. Amino acids: CASSIAGPGSSYNSPLHF. The chain couples TRBV7-9 to TRBJ1-6; D is possibly TRBD1 (5 bases). Per germline, CDR1 SEHNR and CDR2 FQNEAQ (reference sequence). This CDR3 contains 18 residues.

V usage is TRBV3-1 (or the pseudogene TRBV3-2) and J usage is TRBJ2-1; no reliable D call. CDR1 and CDR2 from the germline V gene are LGHDT and YNNKEL (reference sequence). The V and J ends lost 1 base and 5 bases respectively, with 3 bases between them. CDR3 length: 12 residues. The CDR3 DNA follows: TGTGCCAGCAGCCAAGTTGACAATGAGCAGTTCTTC. The encoded protein is CASSQVDNEQFF.